Below, 5 T cell receptor beta chains from the same sample are listed, as sequenced in a study of blood T cell repertoires in COVID-19. This table comes from immunoSEQ multiplex PCR, and its TCRdb copy is limited to in-frame clones, with some not included. The table shows a few hundred thousand clones, with about 89% occurring only once. The material sequenced was PBMCs or T cells enriched from blood (not recorded which). The receptors were sampled from a human donor in a cohort exposed to, infected with or recovered from COVID-19 (not recorded which). The donor label of this sample is uncertain.

As for this clone: The sample contains more than one DNA sequence encoding this CDR3. The V and J genes are TRBV9 and TRBJ1-2; no clear D. Between the trimmed V and J ends, which lost 5 bases and 2 bases, there was a span of 10 bases. The CDR3 runs 13 residues. The germline V gene has CDR1 SGDLS and CDR2 YYNGEE. The CDR3 bases are TGTGCCAGCAGTAGTGCGGGGAACTATGGCTACACCTTC. This sequence encodes CASSSAGNYGYTF.

V gene TRBV29-1 combines with J gene TRBJ1-3, with D possibly TRBD1 on 5 matching bases. Trimming removed 4 bases at V and 0 bases at J, with 13 bases between. The CDR3 runs 15 residues. Per the germline V gene, CDR1 is SQVTM and CDR2 is ANQGSEA. CDR3 sequence: CSVGIGVPSGNTIYF. The CDR3 nucleotides read TGCAGCGTTGGGATAGGGGTTCCCTCTGGAAACACCATATATTTT.

The chain links TRBV5-6 to TRBJ1-2; D is perhaps TRBD1 (6 bases). The CDR3 sequence is 15 residues long. Trimming shortened V by 5 bases and J by 4 bases, and 18 bases separated the two germline ends. The germline V gene has CDR1 SGHDT and CDR2 YYEEEE. This CDR3 reads CASSKPTGKRYGYTF. CDR3 coding DNA: TGTGCCAGCAGTAAACCGACAGGTAAACGCTATGGCTACACCTTC.

V is TRBV18 and J is TRBJ1-5; 7 bases are shared with TRBD1. Germline values: CDR1 KGHSH, CDR2 LQKENI. The J segment lost 11 bases and the V segment lost 3 bases, leaving 10 bases of the junction unmatched. The CDR3 consists of 14 residues. CDR3 DNA: TGTGCCAGCTCACCGGACAGGCTGGATTCGGCCCAGCATTTT. It encodes CASSPDRLDSAQHF.

V is TRBV3-1 (or the pseudogene TRBV3-2) and J is TRBJ2-1; D is possibly TRBD2 (5 bases). The CDR3 spans 15 residues. V shed 6 bases and J shed 8 bases, with 20 bases lying between them. Looked up from germline, CDR1 is LGHDT and CDR2 is YNNKEL (reference sequence). The CDR3 region has the DNA TGTGCCAGCAGAGGCGGGCCAACGGAGTTCGATGAGCAGTTCTTC. This codes for CASRGGPTEFDEQFF.